The 23 T cell receptor beta chains below all came from one sample that was sequenced in a study of T cell responses to AZD1222 COVID-19 vaccine. This table comes from immunoSEQ multiplex PCR, and its TCRdb copy is limited to in-frame clones, with some not included. The sample lists 100,000 or so clones, over 75% occurring once. The material was peripheral blood, obtained 28 days after the second AZD1222 dose. The receptors come from an adult who received the AZD1222 COVID-19 vaccine.

V is TRBV7-2 and J is TRBJ1-5; D is undetermined. CDR3 size: 15 residues. Trimming left V 5 bases short and J 3 bases short, with 14 bases between. Germline lookup yields CDR1 SGHTA and CDR2 FQGNSA. The CDR3 here is CASSEPGRLNQPQHF. The CDR3 nucleotides are TGTGCCAGCAGCGAACCCGGACGGCTCAATCAGCCCCAGCATTTT.

This clone has a single count. The chain couples TRBV12-3 or TRBV12-4 to TRBJ2-1; 8 nucleotides align to TRBD2. V trimming: 6 bases; J trimming: 9 bases; junction bases outside the gene matches: 4. The CDR3 runs 12 residues. Here the CDR3 DNA reads TGTGCCAGCAGCACGGGGGGGCCTGAGCAGTTCTTC. This encodes CASSTGGPEQFF.

The chain has TRBV4-1 and TRBJ1-3; D unresolved. CDR1 is MGHRA and CDR2 is YSYEKL in the germline V gene. The CDR3 is made up of 15 amino acids. The V end was cut by 4 bases, the J end by 0 bases, with 10 bases between. The CDR3 reads CASSPRHISGNTIYF. The CDR3 nucleotides read TGCGCCAGCAGCCCCCGCCATATCTCTGGAAACACCATATATTTT.

The chain links TRBV2 to TRBJ2-7; the D is unclear. Germline loops: CDR1 SNHLY, CDR2 FYNNEI. The germline V and J ends were trimmed by 4 bases and 5 bases, with 9 bases remaining between them. CDR3 length: 12 residues. DNA for the CDR3: TGTGCCAGCAGTGTATTAGGAGACGAGCAGTACTTC. Protein: CASSVLGDEQYF.

The chain has TRBV19 and TRBJ1-1; possibly TRBD1 for D (6 bases). The CDR3 consists of 12 residues. Trimming cost V 11 bases and J 1 base, with 11 bases left between them. The germline V gene encodes CDR1 LNHDA and CDR2 SQIVND (reference sequence). The DNA for the CDR3 is TGTGCCTCGAGAGGGGGGAACACTGAAGCTTTCTTT. Protein: CASRGGNTEAFF.

The chain combines TRBV6-5 with TRBJ2-7; D call uncertain. Between the trimmed V and J ends, which lost 6 bases and 2 bases, there was a span of 14 bases. Germline V CDR1 and CDR2: MNHEY, SVGAGI. The CDR3 totals 14 residues. The CDR3 bases are TGTGCCAGCAGCGATCGACTCGATCCCTACGAGCAGTACTTC. This codes for CASSDRLDPYEQYF.

The chain recombines TRBV30 with TRBJ1-5; D not certain. The germline gives CDR1 GTSNPN, CDR2 SVGIG (reference sequence). The V and J ends lost 4 bases and 0 bases respectively, with 13 bases between them. The CDR3 spans 15 residues. CDR3 residues: CAWNPPGNSNQPQHF. The CDR3 DNA follows: TGTGCCTGGAACCCCCCGGGTAATAGCAATCAGCCCCAGCATTTT. Full variable domain (rest looked up from reference TRBV30 and TRBJ1-5): SQTIHQWPATLVQPVGSPLSLECTVEGTSNPNLYWYRQAAGRGLQLLFYSVGIGQISSEVPQNLSASRPQDRQFILSSKKLLLSDSGFYLCAWNPPGNSNQPQHFGDGTRLSIL.

This chain joins TRBV15 and TRBJ2-7; D possibly corresponds to TRBD2 (5 bases). V lost 0 bases, J lost 1 base, and 7 bases lay in between. The CDR3 is made up of 14 amino acids. From germline, CDR1 is LNHNV and CDR2 YYDKDF (reference sequence). This CDR3 is CATSRDRGSYEQYF. The CDR3 DNA sequence: TGTGCCACCAGCAGAGATCGGGGTTCCTACGAGCAGTACTTC.

The rearrangement links TRBV5-1 to TRBJ2-3; no clear D gene. This CDR3 is built from 14 residues. CDR1 is SGHRS and CDR2 is YFSETQ in the germline V gene. Trimming took 2 bases from V and 5 from J, leaving 12 bases between them. DNA for the CDR3: TGCGCCAGCAGCTTAAGGCCTGGGATAGATACGCAGTATTTT. Translating gives CASSLRPGIDTQYF. Based on the CDR3 plus reference TRBV5-1 and TRBJ2-3, the full variable domain is KAGVTQTPRYLIKTRGQQVTLSCSPISGHRSVSWYQQTPGQGLQFLFEYFSETQRNKGNFPGRFSGRQFSNSRSEMNVSTLELGDSALYLCASSLRPGIDTQYFGPGTRLTVL.

This chain uses TRBV20-1 with TRBJ1-2; 7 bases line up with TRBD1. V trimming: 3 bases; J trimming: 4 bases; junction bases outside the gene matches: 5. The CDR3 extends over 13 amino acids. CDR1 is DFQATT, CDR2 SNEGSKA, per germline (reference sequence). CDR3 nucleotide sequence: TGCAGTGCTAGTTTTCAGGGGGGCTATGGCTACACCTTC. This gives the protein CSASFQGGYGYTF.

The V gene is TRBV11-2, the J gene TRBJ1-1; tentatively, D is TRBD1 (6 bases). The CDR3 totals 16 residues. From germline, CDR1 is SGHAT and CDR2 FQNNGV. The V end was cut by 5 bases, the J end by 0 bases, with 16 bases between. The CDR3 DNA reads as TGTGCCAGCAGCCTACGGGGGCTAGACATGAACACTGAAGCTTTCTTT. Translated: CASSLRGLDMNTEAFF.

The rearrangement links TRBV11-2 to TRBJ1-6, with 8 bases lining up with TRBD1. The V gene end was trimmed by 4 bases and the J gene end by 4 bases; junction bases not matched to a gene: 6. The CDR3 covers 16 residues. Germline V gene lookup returns CDR1 SGHAT and CDR2 FQNNGV. The CDR3 DNA reads TGTGCCAGCAGCTCTTCGACAGGGGTTTATAATTCACCCCTCCACTTT. It encodes CASSSSTGVYNSPLHF.

This clone turned up a few times. The chain employs TRBV2 and TRBJ1-3; no clear D. The CDR3 length is 16 residues. The germline V gene has CDR1 SNHLY and CDR2 FYNNEI. V was shortened by 4 bases and J by 0 bases, with 13 bases between the two germline ends. CDR3 protein: CASSVKGRLSGNTIYF. As DNA, the CDR3 is TGTGCCAGCAGTGTTAAAGGACGCCTCTCTGGAAACACCATATATTTT.

The V call is TRBV6-5, the J call TRBJ1-5; 7 nucleotides align to TRBD1. The CDR3 length is 13 residues. The J segment lost 3 bases and the V segment lost 10 bases, leaving 6 bases of the junction unmatched. Germline lookup yields CDR1 MNHEY and CDR2 SVGAGI. As DNA, the CDR3 is TGTGCCAATGCACAGGGGACCAATCAGCCCCAGCATTTT. Translated: CANAQGTNQPQHF.

The chain couples TRBV5-6 to TRBJ1-1; D is undetermined. Between the trimmed V and J ends, which lost 0 bases and 0 bases, there was a span of 6 bases. Germline values: CDR1 SGHDT, CDR2 YYEEEE. This CDR3 is built from 14 residues. The chain's CDR3 is CASSLAGMNTEAFF. CDR3 bases: TGTGCCAGCAGCTTGGCCGGGATGAACACTGAAGCTTTCTTT.

This clone was seen just once. The rearrangement links TRBV21-1 to TRBJ2-7. TRBV21-1 is a documented pseudogene. The length of the CDR3 is 16 residues. The CDR3 DNA sequence: TGTGCCAGCAGCCCTCACCAGGACCTCCATTCCTACGAGCAGTACTTC. This sequence encodes CASSPHQDLHSYEQYF.

This clone was observed a few times. The chain combines TRBV27 with TRBJ1-5, with D hard to call. V was pared by 6 bases and J by 5 bases, with 2 bases between. The CDR3 contains 10 residues. Germline CDR1 MNHEY, CDR2 SMNVEV (reference sequence). For the CDR3, the DNA is TGTGCCAGCAGGGATCAGCCCCAGCATTTT. This translates into CASRDQPQHF.

V is TRBV19 and J is TRBJ2-3; D tentatively fits TRBD1 or TRBD2 (5 bases each). This CDR3 spans 12 amino acids. Germline assignment: CDR1 LNHDA and CDR2 SQIVND (reference sequence). Trimming stripped 5 bases from V and 9 bases from J, with 12 bases between. Here the CDR3 reads CASSFRDGTQYF. Written as DNA, the CDR3 is TGTGCCAGTAGTTTCCGGGACGGAACGCAGTATTTT.

V usage is TRBV28 and J usage is TRBJ2-2; D unclear. The CDR3 consists of 14 residues. CDR1 is MDHEN and CDR2 is SYDVKM in the germline V gene. V shed 5 bases and J shed 2 bases, with 9 bases lying between them. This chain's CDR3 is CASSPRQNTGELFF. CDR3 nucleotide sequence: TGTGCCAGCAGTCCGCGACAAAACACCGGGGAGCTGTTTTTT.

Turning to this clone: One end of the junction fails to match germline, which may point to a read error. The rearrangement joins TRBV10-1 to TRBJ2-4; the match to TRBD2 covers 15 bases. This CDR3 region has 18 residues. Germline V gene lookup returns CDR1 WNHNN and CDR2 SYGVQD (reference sequence). CDR3 region: CASSVPGLAGGPPKKVGF. The CDR3 bases are TGCGCCAGCAGTGTCCCGGGACTAGCGGGAGGTCCCCCAAAAAAGGTAGGCTTC.

As DNA, the CDR3 is TGTGCCAGCAGCTTAGGAGGGCCTGGGGCCAACGTCCTGACTTTC. This codes for CASSLGGPGANVLTF. The chain links TRBV7-8 to TRBJ2-6; maybe TRBD2 (5 bases). This CDR3 region has 15 residues. Trimming took 1 base from V and 2 from J, leaving 6 bases between them. Per the germline V gene, CDR1 is SGHVS and CDR2 is FQNEAQ.

J is TRBJ2-1 and V is TRBV19; D gene uncertain. The ends were cut back, 8 bases at V and 6 bases at J, with 5 bases in the middle. Germline V gives CDR1 LNHDA, CDR2 SQIVND (reference sequence). The length of the CDR3 is 10 residues. Here the CDR3 reads CASGINEQFF. The CDR3 DNA reads TGTGCCAGTGGGATCAATGAGCAGTTCTTC. Full variable domain (outside the CDR3, taken from reference TRBV19 and TRBJ2-1): DGGITQSPKYLFRKEGQNVTLSCEQNLNHDAMYWYRQDPGQGLRLIYYSQIVNDFQKGDIAEGYSVSREKKESFPLTVTSAQKNPTAFYLCASGINEQFFGPGTRLTVL.

The chain is built from TRBV5-6 and TRBJ1-2; tentatively, D is TRBD1 (6 bases). V lost 3 bases to trimming and J lost 3 bases, with 15 bases between them. The CDR3 is 15 residues long. Germline V gives CDR1 SGHDT, CDR2 YYEEEE. The CDR3 coding sequence is TGTGCCAGCAGCTATACAGGGTTGTTGTACTATGGCTACACCTTC. Translation: CASSYTGLLYYGYTF.